These 13 T cell receptor beta chains came from one sample sequenced in a study of blood T cell repertoires in COVID-19. The assay was immunoSEQ multiplex PCR, and TCRdb's table has in-frame clones only and misses some. The sample has around 64,000 clones; roughly 90% are singletons. Sample: peripheral blood. Receptors originate from a man aged 80 or over in a cohort sampled during active COVID-19.

V usage is TRBV3-1 (or the pseudogene TRBV3-2) and J usage is TRBJ2-1; 8 bases are a match to TRBD2. The CDR3 totals 15 residues. Germline V gives CDR1 LGHDT, CDR2 YNNKEL (reference sequence). With 0 bases clipped from V and 7 bases from J, the junction kept 5 bases outside the gene matches. The CDR3 spells CASSQDQRERNEQFF. The CDR3, as DNA: TGTGCCAGCAGCCAAGACCAGCGGGAGCGGAATGAGCAGTTCTTC.

The chain recombines TRBV5-4 with TRBJ1-1; 7 bases map to TRBD1. Trimming cost V 0 bases and J 0 bases; bases outside gene matches: 8. The CDR3 length is 17 residues. The germline gives CDR1 SGHNT, CDR2 YYREEE (reference sequence). The CDR3 is CASSLEGARGMNTEAFF. DNA for the CDR3: TGTGCCAGCAGCTTGGAGGGGGCTAGGGGCATGAACACTGAAGCTTTCTTT. Based on the CDR3 plus reference TRBV5-4 and TRBJ1-1, the full variable domain is ETGVTQSPTHLIKTRGQQVTLRCSSQSGHNTVSWYQQALGQGPQFIFQYYREEENGRGNFPPRFSGLQFPNYSSELNVNALELDDSALYLCASSLEGARGMNTEAFFGQGTRLTVV.

The chain recombines TRBV11-3 with TRBJ2-7; D unclear. Germline V gives CDR1 SGHNT, CDR2 YENEEA. This CDR3 is built from 14 residues. Trimming took off 0 bases at V and 6 bases at J, with 12 bases between the two ends. The CDR3 is CASSLDGPPSEQYF. CDR3 bases: TGTGCCAGCAGCTTAGATGGTCCGCCCAGCGAGCAGTACTTC.

V is TRBV7-2 and J is TRBJ2-1; 10 bases map to TRBD2. CDR1 SGHTA and CDR2 FQGNSA come from the germline V gene. CDR3 length: 16 residues. With V trimmed by 1 base and J by 6 bases, 6 bases remained unmatched. This CDR3 is CASSLGSGGAFNEQFF. The CDR3 DNA reads as TGTGCCAGCAGCTTAGGGAGCGGGGGGGCTTTCAATGAGCAGTTCTTC.

V usage is TRBV7-3 and J usage is TRBJ2-3; TRBD2 matches 8 bases. Germline CDR1 reads SGHTA; CDR2 reads FQGTGA. The CDR3 length is 17 residues. V shed 4 bases, J shed 0 bases, and the junction held 9 bases outside the gene matches. Here the CDR3 DNA reads TGTGCCAGCAGCTCTTTGAGCGGGAGCCCCAGCACAGATACGCAGTATTTT. Its protein product is CASSSLSGSPSTDTQYF.

The chain recombines TRBV19 with TRBJ1-2, with a weak D call TRBD1 (6 bases). This CDR3 spans 17 amino acids. In germline, CDR1 is LNHDA, CDR2 SQIVND (reference sequence). The V and J ends lost 4 bases and 2 bases respectively, with 20 bases between them. Here the CDR3 DNA reads TGTGCCAGTAGTAGGGGACACGGGGATATAGTCAACTATGGCTACACCTTC. Translating gives CASSRGHGDIVNYGYTF.

The chain carries TRBV6-1 and TRBJ2-7; TRBD2 matches 10 bases. V trimming: 2 bases; J trimming: 6 bases; junction bases outside the gene matches: 4. This CDR3 has 14 amino acids. CDR1 MNHNS and CDR2 SASEGT come from the germline V gene. CDR3 amino acids: CASSESGRASEQYF. In DNA form, the CDR3 reads TGTGCCAGCAGTGAAAGCGGGAGGGCCTCCGAGCAGTACTTC.

The rearrangement uses TRBV5-1 and TRBJ2-7; 8 bases are a match to TRBD2. This CDR3 comprises 16 residues. V trimming: 3 bases; J trimming: 3 bases; junction bases outside the gene matches: 11. Germline V gene lookup returns CDR1 SGHRS and CDR2 YFSETQ. The CDR3 reads CASSSASGSDYYEQYF. In DNA form, the CDR3 reads TGCGCCAGCAGCTCCGCTAGCGGGTCCGACTACTACGAGCAGTACTTC.

This sequence joins TRBV5-4 and TRBJ1-2, with a possible D match to TRBD1 (5 bases). The CDR3 length is 11 residues. CDR1 and CDR2 from the germline V gene are SGHNT and YYREEE (reference sequence). Trimming stripped 4 bases from V and 14 bases from J, with 15 bases between. The CDR3, as DNA: TGTGCCAGCAGCGCCGAGCGGGGGTTTACCTTC. It is translated as CASSAERGFTF.

The chain couples TRBV15 to TRBJ1-5; TRBD1 is a possible D gene (6 bases). The germline gives CDR1 LNHNV, CDR2 YYDKDF (reference sequence). The CDR3 is 16 residues long. With 0 bases removed from V and 2 bases from J, the gap between germline ends came to 11 bases. The CDR3 sequence is CATSRDARGGNQPQHF. CDR3 nucleotide sequence: TGTGCCACCAGCAGAGATGCCAGGGGCGGCAATCAGCCCCAGCATTTT.

The J gene is TRBJ1-1, the V gene TRBV2; D remains ambiguous. The germline CDR1 and CDR2 sequences are SNHLY and FYNNEI. The CDR3 sequence is 13 residues long. The V end lost 3 bases, the J end lost 1 base, and 6 bases lay between the germline ends. CDR3 protein: CASSESGNTEAFF. The CDR3 DNA reads TGTGCCAGCAGTGAGTCAGGGAACACTGAAGCTTTCTTT.

The chain couples TRBV29-1 to TRBJ2-3; possibly TRBD1 for D (6 bases). The V and J ends lost 3 bases and 7 bases respectively, with 17 bases between them. The CDR3 is 14 amino acids. CDR1 is SQVTM and CDR2 is ANQGSEA in the germline V gene. CDR3 nucleotides: TGCAGCGTTGAGAGGGACATACGAAGAAATACGCAGTATTTT. Its translation: CSVERDIRRNTQYF.

The gene calls are TRBV7-8 and TRBJ2-3; D not resolved. Trimming shortened V by 5 bases and J by 8 bases, and 14 bases separated the two germline ends. The germline V gene has CDR1 SGHVS and CDR2 FQNEAQ. The length of the CDR3 is 13 residues. CDR3 coding DNA: TGTGCCAGCAGCCGAACGGGTATTCCTACGCAGTATTTT. This translates into CASSRTGIPTQYF.